One sample yielded the 8 T cell receptor beta chains listed below, sequenced in a study of beta chain features in type 1 diabetes. Isolated RNA was reverse transcribed in full, so expressed TCRB transcripts were sequenced. Here immunoSEQ multiplex PCR was the method, and the copy in TCRdb shows in-frame clones only, minus some. The sample yields around 250,000 clones, over 12% seen once. The material sequenced was naive CD4+ T cells from blood. These TCRs come from a middle-aged woman in good health.

This clone turned up a few times. Here the CDR3 reads CASRRDRGQPQHF. As DNA, the CDR3 is TGTGCCAGCCGGAGGGACAGGGGTCAGCCCCAGCATTTT. This rearrangement joins TRBV2 to TRBJ1-5; 10 bases align to TRBD1. The V segment lost 8 bases and the J segment 6 bases; nucleotides outside the gene matches: 4. CDR3 length equals 13 residues. Germline V lookup: CDR1 SNHLY, CDR2 FYNNEI.

This clone was found a few times. This sequence joins TRBV5-1 and TRBJ1-1; 8 positions agree with TRBD1. Losses at the gene ends were 3 bases for V and 6 bases for J; bases not matched to a gene: 4. The CDR3 loop spans 13 amino acids. Germline CDR1 reads SGHRS; CDR2 reads YFSETQ. For the CDR3, the DNA is TGCGCCAGCAGCTACCCGGGACAGGCTGAAGCTTTCTTT. Encoded protein: CASSYPGQAEAFF.

The sample holds a few counts of this clone. The CDR3: CSVEDRRGQPQHF. The CDR3 region has the DNA TGCAGCGTTGAAGATCGTAGGGGTCAGCCCCAGCATTTT. The rearrangement links TRBV29-1 to TRBJ1-5; D is perhaps TRBD1 (5 bases). V was cut by 0 bases and J by 6 bases, with 9 bases left in between. In germline, CDR1 is SQVTM, CDR2 ANQGSEA. There are 13 residues in the CDR3.

This clone appeared a few times. The chain combines TRBV7-9 with TRBJ2-4, with D possibly matching TRBD1 (6 bases). V lost 0 bases, J lost 2 bases, and 17 bases lay in between. This CDR3 is built from 18 residues. CDR1 and CDR2 (germline): SEHNR, FQNEAQ (reference sequence). The CDR3 DNA reads TGTGCCAGCAGCTTAGCGATTCCCGGGACATCGTCCAAAAACATTCAGTACTTC. Residues: CASSLAIPGTSSKNIQYF.

A few counts support this clone. The chain combines TRBV6-6 with TRBJ2-3; tentative D call: TRBD1 (6 bases). Germline assignment: CDR1 MNHNY and CDR2 SVGAGI (reference sequence). The CDR3 consists of 12 residues. V was shortened by 6 bases and J by 6 bases, with 10 bases between the two germline ends. CDR3 protein: CASRDSGDTQYF. DNA for the CDR3: TGTGCCAGCAGGGACAGCGGCGATACGCAGTATTTT.

This clone has only a few counts. V is TRBV5-4 and J is TRBJ2-2; D is possibly TRBD2 (5 bases). CDR1 SGHNT and CDR2 YYREEE come from the germline V gene (reference sequence). V gave up 4 bases and J gave up 1 base, with 5 bases separating them. This CDR3 region has 13 residues. CDR3 DNA: TGTGCCAGCAGCCGGGGGAACACCGGGGAGCTGTTTTTT. Protein sequence: CASSRGNTGELFF.

There are a few counts of this clone. The rearrangement links TRBV5-1 to TRBJ1-1; TRBD1 matches 7 bases. Germline-derived CDR1 and CDR2 are SGHRS and YFSETQ. V was clipped by 4 bases and J by 2 bases; unmatched bases: 5. The CDR3 totals 14 residues. DNA of the CDR3: TGCGCCAGCAGCGACCAGGGGGTAAACACTGAAGCTTTCTTT. Protein sequence: CASSDQGVNTEAFF.

The rearrangement joins TRBV5-1 to TRBJ2-5, with D possibly being TRBD2 (7 bases). Trimming removed 1 base from V and 4 bases from J, with 17 bases in between. Germline values: CDR1 SGHRS, CDR2 YFSETQ. The CDR3 spans 16 residues. The CDR3 here is CASSLRARGLGETQYF. CDR3 coding DNA: TGCGCCAGCAGCTTGAGGGCGCGGGGGCTCGGAGAGACCCAGTACTTC.